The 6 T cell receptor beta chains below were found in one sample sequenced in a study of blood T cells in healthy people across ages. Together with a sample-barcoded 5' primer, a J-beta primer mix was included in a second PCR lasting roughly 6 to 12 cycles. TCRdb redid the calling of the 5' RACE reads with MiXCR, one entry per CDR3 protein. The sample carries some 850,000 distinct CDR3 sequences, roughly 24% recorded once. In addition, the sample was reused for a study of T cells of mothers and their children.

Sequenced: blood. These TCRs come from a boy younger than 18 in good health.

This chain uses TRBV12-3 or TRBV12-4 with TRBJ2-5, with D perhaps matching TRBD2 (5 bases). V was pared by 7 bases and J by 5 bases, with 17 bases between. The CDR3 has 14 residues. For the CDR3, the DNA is TGTGCCAGCACTACCCGGGAATTCCAGGAGACCCAGTACTTC. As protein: CASTTREFQETQYF.

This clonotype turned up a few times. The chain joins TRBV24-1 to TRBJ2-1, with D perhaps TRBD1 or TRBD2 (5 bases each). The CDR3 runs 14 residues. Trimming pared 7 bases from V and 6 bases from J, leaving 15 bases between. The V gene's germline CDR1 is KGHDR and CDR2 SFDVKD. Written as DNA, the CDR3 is TGTGCCACCAGCGACTGGGACGGAGGCAATGAGCAGTTCTTC. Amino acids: CATSDWDGGNEQFF.

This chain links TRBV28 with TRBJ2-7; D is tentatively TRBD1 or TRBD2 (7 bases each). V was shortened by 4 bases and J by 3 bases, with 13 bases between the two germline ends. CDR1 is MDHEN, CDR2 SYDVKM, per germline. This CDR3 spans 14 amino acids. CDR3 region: CASSSRGGGYEQYF. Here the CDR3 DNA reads TGTGCCAGCAGTTCCAGGGGGGGCGGCTACGAGCAGTACTTC.

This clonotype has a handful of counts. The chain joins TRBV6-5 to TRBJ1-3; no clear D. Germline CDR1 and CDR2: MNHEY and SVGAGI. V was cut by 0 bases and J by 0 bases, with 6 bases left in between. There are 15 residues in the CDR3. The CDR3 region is CASSYSRDSGNTIYF. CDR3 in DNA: TGTGCCAGCAGTTACTCGCGGGACTCTGGAAACACCATATATTTT.

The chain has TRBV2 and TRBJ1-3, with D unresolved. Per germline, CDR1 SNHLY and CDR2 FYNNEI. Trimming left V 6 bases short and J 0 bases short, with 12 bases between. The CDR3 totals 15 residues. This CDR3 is CASSDPGSSGNTIYF. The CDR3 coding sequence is TGTGCCAGCAGCGATCCAGGTAGCTCTGGAAACACCATATATTTT.

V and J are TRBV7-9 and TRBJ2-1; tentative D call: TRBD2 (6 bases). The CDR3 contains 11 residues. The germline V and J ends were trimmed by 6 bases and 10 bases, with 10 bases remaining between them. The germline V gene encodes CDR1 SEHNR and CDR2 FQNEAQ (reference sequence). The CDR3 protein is CASRQRGEQFF. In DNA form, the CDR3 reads TGTGCCAGCAGGCAACGGGGGGAGCAGTTCTTC.